A selection of T cell receptor beta chains follows, all from one sample in a study of T cell repertoires in cytomegalovirus infection. Each CDR3 protein gets one entry after TCRdb re-called the reads with MiXCR. This table holds over 150,000 distinct CDR3 sequences, roughly a sixth found once. The sample comprised CD8+ T cells from PBMCs. Every receptor here comes from a human donor in good health (CMV status not recorded). Some clones in this sample may be carry-over from other donors' samples. Each CDR3 is given with its conserved first and last residue. Fields, in order: V gene, J gene, D gene, clone size, CDR3 protein, CDR3 DNA. D genes are given only for firm matches. Only some rows state a clone size, as once, few, many or a class for expanded clones.

v_gene: TRBV7-2; j_gene: TRBJ2-1; d_gene: -; abundance: many; CDR3aa: CASTKAYNEQFF; CDR3nt: TGTGCCAGCACCAAGGCTTACAATGAGCAGTTCTTC
v_gene: TRBV4-3; j_gene: TRBJ1-5; d_gene: TRBD1; abundance: -; CDR3aa: CASSQDWGGTADYSNQPQHF; CDR3nt: TGCGCCAGCAGCCAAGATTGGGGCGGGACAGCAGATTATAGCAATCAGCCCCAGCATTTT
v_gene: TRBV20-1; j_gene: TRBJ1-3; d_gene: -; abundance: -; CDR3aa: CSARTPWGHSGNTIYF; CDR3nt: TGCAGTGCTAGAACCCCCTGGGGGCACTCTGGAAACACCATATATTTT
v_gene: TRBV9; j_gene: TRBJ2-5; d_gene: TRBD1; abundance: -; CDR3aa: CASSGGQVQETQYF; CDR3nt: TGTGCCAGCAGCGGGGGACAGGTCCAAGAGACCCAGTACTTC
v_gene: TRBV28; j_gene: TRBJ2-7; d_gene: -; abundance: few; CDR3aa: CASSFSSGIGEQYF; CDR3nt: TGTGCCAGCAGTTTCTCGTCAGGGATTGGCGAGCAGTACTTC
v_gene: TRBV28; j_gene: TRBJ1-1; d_gene: -; abundance: -; CDR3aa: CASSTTGLNTEAFF; CDR3nt: TGTGCCAGTTCCACGACAGGTTTGAACACTGAAGCTTTCTTT
v_gene: TRBV7-2; j_gene: TRBJ2-1; d_gene: -; abundance: few; CDR3aa: CASSPWGSSYNEQFF; CDR3nt: TGTGCCAGCAGCCCTTGGGGGAGCTCCTACAATGAGCAGTTCTTC
v_gene: TRBV12-3/TRBV12-4; j_gene: TRBJ1-5; d_gene: -; abundance: -; CDR3aa: CASSLNIVEPQHF; CDR3nt: TGTGCCAGCAGTTTGAACATAGTGGAGCCCCAGCATTTT
v_gene: TRBV28; j_gene: TRBJ2-1; d_gene: -; abundance: -; CDR3aa: CASIGGAWNEQFF; CDR3nt: TGTGCCAGCATAGGCGGGGCGTGGAATGAGCAGTTCTTC
v_gene: TRBV29-1; j_gene: TRBJ2-7; d_gene: TRBD1; abundance: -; CDR3aa: CSVDTGGYEQYF; CDR3nt: TGCAGCGTTGATACAGGGGGTTACGAGCAGTACTTC
v_gene: TRBV15; j_gene: TRBJ1-6; d_gene: -; abundance: -; CDR3aa: CATSTGGGKDSYNSPLHF; CDR3nt: TGTGCCACCAGCACCGGAGGGGGGAAAGACTCCTATAATTCACCCCTCCACTTT
v_gene: TRBV4-3; j_gene: TRBJ2-1; d_gene: TRBD2; abundance: -; CDR3aa: CASSQAGTSGTVRNEQFF; CDR3nt: TGCGCCAGCAGCCAGGCTGGGACTAGCGGGACCGTAAGGAACGAGCAGTTCTTC
v_gene: TRBV28; j_gene: TRBJ2-7; d_gene: -; abundance: few; CDR3aa: CASSFRVGGEQYF; CDR3nt: TGTGCCAGCAGTTTCAGGGTCGGGGGCGAGCAGTACTTC
v_gene: TRBV7-9; j_gene: TRBJ1-6; d_gene: -; abundance: few; CDR3aa: CASSPTAQENSPLHF; CDR3nt: TGTGCCAGCAGCCCGACCGCACAGGAGAATTCACCCCTCCACTTT
v_gene: TRBV29-1; j_gene: TRBJ1-5; d_gene: TRBD1; abundance: -; CDR3aa: CSVGRGLNQPQHF; CDR3nt: TGCAGCGTTGGAAGGGGGCTCAATCAGCCCCAGCATTTT
v_gene: TRBV7-2; j_gene: TRBJ2-1; d_gene: TRBD2; abundance: -; CDR3aa: CASSLIAGGSESSYNEQFF; CDR3nt: TGTGCCAGCAGCTTAATAGCGGGGGGGTCCGAGAGCTCCTACAATGAGCAGTTCTTC
v_gene: TRBV7-9; j_gene: TRBJ2-3; d_gene: -; abundance: -; CDR3aa: CASSFVGRTDTQYF; CDR3nt: TGTGCCAGCAGCTTCGTGGGCAGGACAGATACGCAGTATTTT